The clone carrying this TCR beta chain came up once. In the study's own analysis: Nucleated cell counts were estimated from reference gene primer amplification. Some clones are missing from TCRdb's copy, which holds only in-frame ones; the method was immunoSEQ multiplex PCR. The V and J calls and clone size are taken from that table; D and trimming were inferred from the DNA. The sample carries approximately 91,000 clones, around four fifths recorded once. This sample was taken from a study of blood T cell repertoires in COVID-19. Overall study context: The samples span acute and convalescent COVID-19 from the United States, Italy and Spain.

Per the germline V gene, CDR1 is ENHRY and CDR2 is SYGVKD. J was trimmed by 3 bases and V by 3 bases; bases with no gene match: 2. CDR3 length equals 14 residues. The origin of this receptor is a woman at least 80 years old with acute or convalescent COVID-19. Source material: peripheral blood. The rearrangement links TRBV10-3 to TRBJ2-3, with 8 bases identical to TRBD2. CDR3 sequence (DNA): TGTGCCATCAGTGAACGGGGGGGGACAGATACGCAGTATTTT. This gives the protein CAISERGGTDTQYF.